The 21 T cell receptor beta chains below all came from one sample that was sequenced in a study of cytomegalovirus exposure and HLA in healthy donors (dated by TCRdb to 2016 to 2017). Library prep was done by the immunoSEQ multiplex PCR assay. For the multiplex PCR, a mixture combining 60 forward primers for TCR Vbeta segments and 13 reverse primers for TCR Jbeta segments was used. Drawn from immuneACCESS, this table holds only the in-frame rearrangements with V and J called that TCRdb kept. Clones are partly lost; checked studies trace under half to an unresolved V gene and leave the rest unexplained. This sample comprises over 100,000 clones, around 66% of them detected only once. The ten biggest clones cover approximately 8% of the sample. Sample: PBMCs. These receptor sequences come from a woman aged 35 to 49 in good health and CMV-seropositive.

The rearrangement joins TRBV6-6 to TRBJ2-5, with D perhaps TRBD2 (6 bases). Matching the DNA end better, TRBJ2-7 makes the J call doubtful. Germline CDR1 and CDR2: MNHNY and SVGAGI (reference sequence). CDR3 length: 14 residues. The CDR3 DNA sequence: TGTGCCAGCAGGTCGCGCGGGGACTCCTACGAGCAGTACTTC. Translation gives CASRSRGDSYEQYF.

The J gene is TRBJ2-7, the V gene TRBV5-1, with TRBD2 identical over 8 bases. The CDR3 runs to 15 residues. CDR1 is SGHRS, CDR2 YFSETQ, per germline. Losses at the gene ends were 3 bases for V and 2 bases for J; bases not matched to a gene: 7. The CDR3 spells CASSSREGWTYEQYF. The DNA for the CDR3 is TGCGCCAGCAGCTCCCGGGAGGGGTGGACCTACGAGCAGTACTTC.

The CDR3: CASSLGGAGETQYF. The CDR3 nucleotides are TGTGCCAGCAGTTTAGGAGGGGCAGGGGAGACCCAGTACTTC. The rearrangement joins TRBV27 to TRBJ2-5, with D maybe TRBD2 (6 bases). The ends were cut back, 2 bases at V and 5 bases at J, with 12 bases in the middle. The CDR3 totals 14 residues. Per the germline V gene, CDR1 is MNHEY and CDR2 is SMNVEV (reference sequence).

The rearrangement joins TRBV2 to TRBJ1-2, with 7 positions matching TRBD1. Trimming at V came to 6 bases and at J to 3 bases, leaving 7 bases not matched to a gene. There are 14 residues in the CDR3. CDR1 is SNHLY and CDR2 is FYNNEI in the germline V gene. CDR3 DNA sequence: TGTGCCAGCAGGATGACAGGGCCTTACTATGGCTACACCTTC. Translating it yields CASRMTGPYYGYTF.

The chain uses TRBV29-1 and TRBJ2-5; 7 bases agree with TRBD2. Per germline, CDR1 SQVTM and CDR2 ANQGSEA. The CDR3 runs 13 residues. With 7 bases clipped from V and 7 bases from J, the junction kept 12 bases outside the gene matches. The CDR3 bases are TGCAGCGGGGGGGGTGGTGCGTTGGGGACCCAGTACTTC. This encodes CSGGGGALGTQYF.

The chain recombines TRBV28 with TRBJ2-5; 7 nucleotides line up with TRBD2. J lost 5 bases, V lost 3 bases, and 6 bases had no gene match. The CDR3 spans 14 residues. The germline gives CDR1 MDHEN, CDR2 SYDVKM. The CDR3 region is CASSLRSGKETQYF. CDR3 sequence (DNA): TGTGCCAGCAGTTTGAGAAGCGGGAAGGAGACCCAGTACTTC.

This clone was seen a handful of times. The DNA of the CDR3 is TGTGCCAGCAGTGAAGAGGGGACTGGGGCCAACGTCCTGACTTTC. Translating gives CASSEEGTGANVLTF. The chain recombines TRBV2 with TRBJ2-6, with D possibly being TRBD1 (5 bases). Germline V lookup: CDR1 SNHLY, CDR2 FYNNEI. This CDR3 has 15 amino acids. V lost 1 base to trimming and J lost 2 bases, with 6 bases between them.

In DNA, the CDR3 is TGTGCCAGCAGCTTGGCTCTTAGCTCCTACAATGAGCAGTTCTTC. This gives the protein CASSLALSSYNEQFF. V and J are TRBV5-8 and TRBJ2-1; D ambiguous. Trimming removed 0 bases at V and 0 bases at J, with 7 bases between. Germline V CDR1 and CDR2: SGHTS, YDEGEE. CDR3 length: 15 residues. Together with reference TRBV5-8 and TRBJ2-1, the CDR3 gives the full variable domain: EAGVTQSPTHLIKTRGQQATLRCSPISGHTSVYWYQQALGLGLQFLLWYDEGEERNRGNFPPRFSGRQFPNYSSELNVNALELEDSALYLCASSLALSSYNEQFFGPGTRLTVL.

The V call is TRBV11-2, the J call TRBJ2-1; the D gene is possibly TRBD2 (6 bases). The CDR3 is 15 residues long. Trimming took 6 bases from V and 6 from J, leaving 18 bases between them. The germline gives CDR1 SGHAT, CDR2 FQNNGV. The CDR3 DNA reads TGTGCCAGCAGAACGGCCGGGAGAAGGGGCAATGAGCAGTTCTTC. It yields the protein CASRTAGRRGNEQFF.

The rearrangement links TRBV19 to TRBJ2-7, with TRBD1 identical over 9 bases. Germline V gene sequence: CDR1 LNHDA, CDR2 SQIVND (reference sequence). V gave up 1 base and J gave up 5 bases; unmatched junction bases: 9. CDR3 length equals 16 residues. The CDR3 is CASSIVPGTGTHEQYF. The DNA of the CDR3 is TGTGCCAGTAGTATAGTTCCCGGGACAGGGACCCACGAGCAGTACTTC.

V is TRBV15 and J is TRBJ2-2; 8 nucleotides align to TRBD1. The CDR3 is made up of 16 amino acids. Germline CDR1 reads LNHNV; CDR2 reads YYDKDF (reference sequence). V lost 0 bases and J lost 5; bases outside the gene matches: 5. In DNA, the CDR3 is TGTGCCACCAGCAGAGATCCGACAGGGGTTACCGGGGAGCTGTTTTTT. Its protein product is CATSRDPTGVTGELFF.

In regard to this clone: The sample has other DNA sequences that encode this CDR3 too. The chain is built from TRBV5-1 and TRBJ2-2, with 10 bases aligning to TRBD2. The length of the CDR3 is 15 residues. Trimming at V came to 2 bases and at J to 5 bases, leaving 3 bases not matched to a gene. Germline assignment: CDR1 SGHRS and CDR2 YFSETQ. The CDR3 bases are TGCGCCAGCAGCTTTGGGACTAGCGATACCGGGGAGCTGTTTTTT. This sequence encodes CASSFGTSDTGELFF.

The chain has TRBV4-1 and TRBJ1-1, with 7 bases matching TRBD1. The germline V gene encodes CDR1 MGHRA and CDR2 YSYEKL. J gave up 5 bases and V 0 bases, and 6 bases lay outside the gene matches. The length of the CDR3 is 15 residues. CDR3 loop: CASSQEDRIGTEAFF. The CDR3 bases are TGCGCCAGCAGCCAAGAGGACAGGATTGGAACTGAAGCTTTCTTT.

The chain couples TRBV18 to TRBJ2-3; 8 nucleotides line up with TRBD1. V shed 4 bases, J shed 1 base, and the junction held 4 bases outside the gene matches. This CDR3 region has 15 residues. CDR1 is KGHSH, CDR2 LQKENI, per germline. The CDR3: CASSRSTGGTDTQYF. CDR3 nucleotides: TGTGCCAGCTCACGATCGACAGGGGGCACAGATACGCAGTATTTT.

CDR3 protein: CASTSGRGIQETQYF. The CDR3 DNA is TGTGCCAGCACTAGCGGGAGAGGGATCCAAGAGACCCAGTACTTC. The chain links TRBV6-5 to TRBJ2-5; 10 bases are a match to TRBD2. Germline CDR1 and CDR2: MNHEY and SVGAGI. The CDR3 spans 15 residues. The trim removed 7 bases at V and 1 base at J, leaving 6 bases unmatched.

The CDR3 sequence is CASSAATISGGGTDTQYF. The CDR3 DNA follows: TGTGCCAGCAGCGCCGCCACTATTAGCGGAGGGGGCACAGATACGCAGTATTTT. The chain couples TRBV9 to TRBJ2-3; D is possibly TRBD2 (6 bases). The CDR3 consists of 18 residues. V was pared by 3 bases and J by 1 base, with 21 bases between. Germline CDR1 reads SGDLS; CDR2 reads YYNGEE. The complete variable domain, with remaining parts taken from reference TRBV9 and TRBJ2-3, reads DSGVTQTPKHLITATGQRVTLRCSPRSGDLSVYWYQQSLDQGLQFLIQYYNGEERAKGNILERFSAQQFPDLHSELNLSSLELGDSALYFCASSAATISGGGTDTQYFGPGTRLTVL.

The CDR3 DNA reads TGTGCCAGTAGTCACGTCAGTCCTGGGCGGGCTGAAGCTTTCTTT. Amino acids: CASSHVSPGRAEAFF. The chain links TRBV19 to TRBJ1-1; D uncertain. CDR1 and CDR2 from the germline V gene are LNHDA and SQIVND (reference sequence). The length of the CDR3 is 15 residues. The V gene lost 5 bases and the J gene lost 6 bases, with 19 bases spanning the gap.

This chain uses TRBV10-1 with TRBJ1-5; D perhaps matches TRBD1 (5 bases). Trimming took 3 bases from V and 5 from J, leaving 11 bases between them. From germline, CDR1 is WNHNN and CDR2 SYGVQD (reference sequence). This CDR3 has 14 amino acids. The CDR3 spells CASSEAGKDQPQHF. Here the CDR3 DNA reads TGCGCCAGCAGTGAAGCAGGGAAGGATCAGCCCCAGCATTTT.

The V gene is TRBV7-9, the J gene TRBJ2-1, with a weak D call TRBD2 (5 bases). Germline values: CDR1 SEHNR, CDR2 FQNEAQ (reference sequence). Deletions cut 5 bases from V and 7 bases from J, with 9 bases between. The CDR3 has 12 amino acids. CDR3 nucleotide sequence: TGTGCCAGCAGCGCACTAGTGAATGAGCAGTTCTTC. Its protein is CASSALVNEQFF.

This clone turned up a few times. V usage is TRBV4-2 and J usage is TRBJ1-3, with D uncertain. CDR3 length: 13 residues. V was cut by 0 bases and J by 4 bases, with 4 bases left in between. Germline loops: CDR1 LGHNA, CDR2 YNFKEQ. The CDR3 DNA follows: TGTGCCAGCAGCCAAGAACTGGGAAACACCATATATTTT. This sequence encodes CASSQELGNTIYF.

The gene calls are TRBV5-1 and TRBJ2-2, with 10 bases that match TRBD1. V shed 4 bases, J shed 3 bases, and the junction held 6 bases outside the gene matches. The CDR3 extends over 16 amino acids. Germline V gives CDR1 SGHRS, CDR2 YFSETQ. The CDR3 reads CASSATGGWDTGELFF. The CDR3 DNA follows: TGCGCCAGCAGCGCGACAGGGGGCTGGGACACCGGGGAGCTGTTTTTT. Full variable domain (missing parts from reference TRBV5-1 and TRBJ2-2): KAGVTQTPRYLIKTRGQQVTLSCSPISGHRSVSWYQQTPGQGLQFLFEYFSETQRNKGNFPGRFSGRQFSNSRSEMNVSTLELGDSALYLCASSATGGWDTGELFFGEGSRLTVL.